A selection of T cell receptor beta chains follows, all from one sample in a study of shared clonotypes between healthy human individuals. This table comes from immunoSEQ multiplex PCR, and its TCRdb copy is limited to in-frame clones, with some not included. In the table there are 2 million to 3 million clones, over 85% of which are singletons. Sequencing was done on a sample of naive CD4+ T cells sorted from blood. The receptors derive from a man between 18 and 35 years old in good health. CDR3s include the opening cysteine and the closing phenylalanine or tryptophan. Each record gives: D gene, V gene, clone size, CDR3 length, J gene, CDR3 DNA, CDR3 protein. D genes are given only for firm matches. The size field is filled for only some rows; it gives once, few, many or a size class.

D: TRBD1
V: TRBV19
size: -
length: 14
J: TRBJ1-5
DNA: TGTGCCAGTAGTTTCGACAGGGAAGGGCAGCCCCAGCATTTT
CDR3: CASSFDREGQPQHF

D: -
V: TRBV12-2
size: -
length: 22
J: TRBJ2-3
DNA: TGTGCAAGTCGCTTAGCCGAGACAAACCCGGGACTAGCGGGGGGGACCACAGATACGCAGTATTTT
CDR3: CASRLAETNPGLAGGTTDTQYF

D: -
V: TRBV25-1
size: -
length: 18
J: TRBJ2-7
DNA: TGTGCCAGCAGTGAGAAGATTCTCCGGACAACGAGCTCCTACGAGCAGTACTTC
CDR3: CASSEKILRTTSSYEQYF

D: TRBD1
V: TRBV2
size: once
length: 15
J: TRBJ2-7
DNA: TGTGCCAGCAGGGATATCGGGACAGCACCCTACGAGCAGTACTTC
CDR3: CASRDIGTAPYEQYF

D: -
V: TRBV29-1
size: -
length: 13
J: TRBJ1-1
DNA: TGCAGCGTTGAAGATCATACGAACACTGAAGCTTTCTTT
CDR3: CSVEDHTNTEAFF

D: -
V: TRBV19
size: -
length: 15
J: TRBJ1-3
DNA: TGTGCCAGTAGTTCCATGACAGGAGCTGGAAACACCATATATTTT
CDR3: CASSSMTGAGNTIYF

D: -
V: TRBV5-4
size: few
length: 13
J: TRBJ1-1
DNA: TGTGCCAGCAGCTTGGCACTAAACACTGAAGCTTTCTTT
CDR3: CASSLALNTEAFF

D: -
V: TRBV5-1
size: once
length: 15
J: TRBJ1-4
DNA: TGCGCCAGCAAATCGGGGTCTGCAACTAATGAAAAACTGTTTTTT
CDR3: CASKSGSATNEKLFF

D: -
V: TRBV6-1
size: -
length: 12
J: TRBJ1-6
DNA: TGTGCCAGCAATACACATAATTCACCCCTCCACTTT
CDR3: CASNTHNSPLHF

D: -
V: TRBV7-9
size: -
length: 14
J: TRBJ1-1
DNA: TGTGCCAGCAGTAATGAGGGAAAGGAGGTTGAAGCTTTCTTT
CDR3: CASSNEGKEVEAFF

D: -
V: TRBV6-5
size: -
length: 13
J: TRBJ2-5
DNA: TGTGCCAGCAGTTACTCGCTGGGCGGCCAGCAGTACTTC
CDR3: CASSYSLGGQQYF

D: -
V: TRBV18
size: -
length: 12
J: TRBJ1-1
DNA: TGTGCCAGCTCACCCTTAAACACTGAAGCTTTCTTT
CDR3: CASSPLNTEAFF

D: -
V: TRBV21-1
size: -
length: 15
J: TRBJ2-7
DNA: TGTGCCAGCAGCAAAGCGGCAGGAGGTGACGACGAGCAGTACTTC
CDR3: CASSKAAGGDDEQYF

D: TRBD1
V: TRBV6-5
size: -
length: 14
J: TRBJ1-6
DNA: TGTGCCAGCCAAGGACAGGGGGCAGGGTCACCCCTCCACTTT
CDR3: CASQGQGAGSPLHF

D: -
V: TRBV19
size: -
length: 12
J: TRBJ2-5
DNA: TGTGCCAGTAGTCTCAGACAAGAGACCCAGTACTTC
CDR3: CASSLRQETQYF

D: TRBD1
V: TRBV5-1
size: -
length: 13
J: TRBJ1-1
DNA: TGCGCCAGCAGCTTGGAGGACAGGGATGAAGCTTTCTTT
CDR3: CASSLEDRDEAFF

D: -
V: TRBV28
size: -
length: 18
J: TRBJ1-5
DNA: TGTGCCAGCAGTTCCCCCGCCCTTAGGGGTATCGGCAATCAGCCCCAGCATTTT
CDR3: CASSSPALRGIGNQPQHF

D: TRBD1
V: TRBV7-2
size: -
length: 14
J: TRBJ1-5
DNA: TGTGCCAGCAGCTCACAGGGGTCGAGTCAGCCCCAGCATTTT
CDR3: CASSSQGSSQPQHF

D: TRBD2
V: TRBV7-2
size: -
length: 16
J: TRBJ2-1
DNA: TGTGCCAGCAGCTTGACTAGCGGGATATCCTACAATGAGCAGTTCTTC
CDR3: CASSLTSGISYNEQFF

D: TRBD2
V: TRBV15
size: once
length: 18
J: TRBJ2-5
DNA: TGTGCCACCAGCAGAGCCCGTCCGGGACTAGCGTCAAGGGAGACCCAGTACTTC
CDR3: CATSRARPGLASRETQYF

D: -
V: TRBV6-5
size: -
length: 11
J: TRBJ1-1
DNA: TGTGCCAGCCAGGGGCCAATTGAAGCTTTCTTT
CDR3: CASQGPIEAFF

D: -
V: TRBV9
size: -
length: 14
J: TRBJ2-3
DNA: TGTGCCAGCAGCGATACTAGGGTCACAGATACGCAGTATTTT
CDR3: CASSDTRVTDTQYF

D: -
V: TRBV6-1
size: -
length: 13
J: TRBJ1-1
DNA: TGTGCCAGCAGTGAAGCCTTTGCGGCTGAAGCTTTCTTT
CDR3: CASSEAFAAEAFF

D: -
V: TRBV19
size: -
length: 17
J: TRBJ1-5
DNA: TGTGCCAGTAGGGGGGTTGGGGCAGGGGTAAGCAATCAGCCCCAGCATTTT
CDR3: CASRGVGAGVSNQPQHF

D: -
V: TRBV5-8
size: once
length: 15
J: TRBJ1-5
DNA: TGTGCCAGCAGCTTCCAGGGGCAGAGCAATCAGCCCCAGCATTTT
CDR3: CASSFQGQSNQPQHF

D: -
V: TRBV7-9
size: -
length: 11
J: TRBJ2-7
DNA: TGTGCCAGCAGCTCCGGCCACGAGCAGTACTTC
CDR3: CASSSGHEQYF

D: -
V: TRBV7-2
size: -
length: 16
J: TRBJ2-2
DNA: TGTGCCAGCAGCTTATGGGGGGGCGCGAACACCGGGGAGCTGTTTTTT
CDR3: CASSLWGGANTGELFF

D: -
V: TRBV7-9
size: -
length: 16
J: TRBJ2-1
DNA: TGTGCCAGCAGCTTAGCTGCGGGCAGCTCCTACAATGAGCAGTTCTTC
CDR3: CASSLAAGSSYNEQFF

D: TRBD1
V: TRBV6-1
size: -
length: 12
J: TRBJ2-7
DNA: TGTGCCAGCAGTGAGACAGGGTACGAGCAGTACTTC
CDR3: CASSETGYEQYF

D: -
V: TRBV21-1
size: -
length: 13
J: TRBJ2-5
DNA: TGTGCCACTGCATCAGGGGGTAGGGAGACCCAGTACTTC
CDR3: CATASGGRETQYF

D: TRBD1
V: TRBV28
size: few
length: 14
J: TRBJ1-1
DNA: TGTGCCAGCAGTCAAGGACAGGGGAACACTGAAGCTTTCTTT
CDR3: CASSQGQGNTEAFF